Following are 3 T cell receptor beta chains from one sample sequenced in a study of T cells in Graves' hyperthyroidism and ophthalmopathy. TCR beta CDR3 region amplification was performed from RNA transcripts. The primer set for the first-round RT-PCR of the TCR CDR3 was HTBI. From the multiplex PCR reads, TCRdb called clonotypes with MiXCR, one entry per CDR3 protein. The table includes about 92,000 distinct CDR3 sequences, around 50% detected once. Source material: blood. Source of these receptors: a woman in her forties with Graves' hyperthyroidism.

This clonotype was observed a single time. A clone one base away is much larger, so this may be a read error. The CDR3 nucleotides are TGTGCCCGCGACGGGGGGCGAATGAACACTGAAGCTTTCTTT. As protein: CARDGGRMNTEAFF. This chain links TRBV25-1 with TRBJ1-1, with a tentative D call TRBD1 (6 bases). This CDR3 comprises 14 residues. Trimming shortened V by 11 bases and J by 0 bases, and 16 bases separated the two germline ends. In germline, CDR1 is MGHDK, CDR2 SYGVNS. Full variable domain (remainder filled in from reference TRBV25-1 and TRBJ1-1): EADIYQTPRYLVIGTGKKITLECSQTMGHDKMYWYQQDPGMELHLIHYSYGVNSTEKGDLSSESTVSRIRTEHFPLTLESARPSHTSQYLCARDGGRMNTEAFFGQGTRLTVV.

The chain uses TRBV7-2 and TRBJ2-3; tentative D call: TRBD2 (5 bases). V gave up 6 bases and J gave up 6 bases, with 13 bases separating them. The CDR3 extends over 13 amino acids. The germline V gene encodes CDR1 SGHTA and CDR2 FQGNSA. CDR3 region: CASSLKRTDTQYF. The CDR3 DNA is TGTGCCAGCAGTTTAAAGCGGACCGATACGCAGTATTTT. The complete variable domain, with remaining parts taken from reference TRBV7-2 and TRBJ2-3, reads GAGVSQSPSNKVTEKGKDVELRCDPISGHTALYWYRQSLGQGLEFLIYFQGNSAPDKSGLPSDRFSAERTGGSVSTLTIQRTQQEDSAVYLCASSLKRTDTQYFGPGTRLTVL.

V gene TRBV25-1 combines with J gene TRBJ1-5, with D tentatively TRBD1 (5 bases). V was cut by 4 bases and J by 7 bases, with 14 bases left in between. CDR1 and CDR2 (germline): MGHDK, SYGVNS. This CDR3 is 14 amino acids long. The CDR3 spells CASSGGLPLQPQHF. Here the CDR3 DNA reads TGTGCCAGCAGTGGGGGACTACCTCTACAGCCCCAGCATTTT.